This T cell receptor (beta chain) was recorded in a study of blood T cell repertoires in COVID-19 (dated by TCRdb to 2019 to 2021). Looking at the study overall: The collaborator samples originated in the United States, Italy and Spain and spanned the acute and convalescent phases of COVID-19. The material from the prospective study consisted of cDNA or gDNA derived from T cells, B-cell-depleted T cells, or PBMCs. Deeply sampled blood TCRbeta repertoires from subjects exposed to, actively infected with, or recovered from COVID-19 were included in the dataset. The repertoires were released in a freely available public database intended as a resource for research on the immune response to SARS-CoV-2. Samples were obtained from the ongoing ImmuneRACE study (first 160 participants) and from about 1,300 subjects provided by 6 global collaborators. The sample metadata nearly always contained a de-identified subject ID, COVID-19 status, age in years and sex. Where available, HLA class I and class II types were obtained from metadata supplied by the sample provider rather than from assay-based typing. Study-wide conclusions, independent of this receptor: How much clinical and demographic metadata was included differed by source and by participant, and the metadata was provided uncurated.

Spanning cysteine to phenylalanine, the CDR3 consists of 14 amino acids. Only the CDR3 region is kept as DNA, spanning 42 bases read in frame from base 1. The germline V gene specifies SQVTM as CDR1 and ANQGSEA as CDR2. Trimming at the junction amounts to 5 bases on V and 7 bases on J, and the germline ends lie 18 bases apart. TCRbeta CDR3 regions were amplified from genomic DNA by means of the immunoSEQ Assay, a bias-controlled multiplex PCR. Per the authors' processing: The number of nucleated cells in each sample was estimated from the amplification of reference gene primers within the assay. Sequence reads were collapsed and filtered to measure the absolute abundance of every unique TCRbeta CDR3 rearrangement. For each sample, productive Simpson clonality was calculated as the square root of Simpson's diversity index across productive rearrangements. TCRdb took over this immuneACCESS table, retaining in-frame rearrangements with V and J assigned. Such tables are incomplete; in checked studies, under half of the missing clones stem from an unresolved V gene, and the remainder is unexplained. V and J calls and clone size come straight from that table; D and trimming were deduced from the DNA. Recorded for this sample are some 380,000 clones; 81% of them occurred a single time. The top ten clonotypes cover roughly 1.1% of the sample.

On this clone itself: Its antigen remains unidentified. Per-base quality was not reported, and no clone a single base away is much larger than it.

Collaborating institutions collected whole blood in K2EDTA tubes following their own protocols. For TCRbeta analysis, collaborators shipped samples as frozen whole blood, isolated PBMCs, or DNA extracted from either of those sample types. Here the chain combines TRBV29-1 and TRBJ2-1; the D segment could be TRBD1, given 6 matching bases. What was sequenced was peripheral blood. This receptor was taken from a human donor with acute or convalescent COVID-19. The donor label of this sample is uncertain. The CDR3 is CSVTDRKEGNEQFF. The sequenced DNA is TGCAGCGTTACTGACAGGAAAGAAGGTAATGAGCAGTTCTTC.